Following are 12 T cell receptor beta chains from one sample sequenced in a study of cytomegalovirus exposure and HLA in healthy donors. TCRdb's table, derived via immunoSEQ multiplex PCR, lists solely in-frame clones and lacks some. The sample holds roughly 130,000 clones, roughly 89% seen once. Sequenced: PBMCs. All receptors come from a man aged 30 to 39 in good health and CMV-seronegative.

This chain links TRBV5-1 with TRBJ1-3, with a tentative D call TRBD1 (5 bases). V lost 2 bases to trimming and J lost 4 bases, with 10 bases between them. Germline V gene sequence: CDR1 SGHRS, CDR2 YFSETQ. The CDR3 is made up of 14 amino acids. DNA for the CDR3: TGCGCCAGCAGCTTATCACAGGAAGGAAACACCATATATTTT. Amino acids: CASSLSQEGNTIYF. Using reference TRBV5-1 and TRBJ1-3 for the parts outside the CDR3, the full variable domain is KAGVTQTPRYLIKTRGQQVTLSCSPISGHRSVSWYQQTPGQGLQFLFEYFSETQRNKGNFPGRFSGRQFSNSRSEMNVSTLELGDSALYLCASSLSQEGNTIYFGEGSWLTVV.

The chain recombines TRBV5-1 with TRBJ2-4, with 10 positions matching TRBD2. Germline CDR1 and CDR2: SGHRS and YFSETQ. This CDR3 has 14 residues. V was clipped by 4 bases and J by 7 bases; unmatched bases: 5. CDR3: CASSDQRGGNIQYF. DNA of the CDR3: TGCGCCAGCAGCGACCAGCGGGGGGGCAACATTCAGTACTTC. Variable domain in full (rest from reference TRBV5-1 and TRBJ2-4): KAGVTQTPRYLIKTRGQQVTLSCSPISGHRSVSWYQQTPGQGLQFLFEYFSETQRNKGNFPGRFSGRQFSNSRSEMNVSTLELGDSALYLCASSDQRGGNIQYFGAGTRLSVL.

The CDR3 protein is CAISQGTTGNTIYF. CDR3 DNA: TGTGCCATCAGCCAGGGGACTACTGGAAACACCATATATTTT. The V gene is TRBV10-3, the J gene TRBJ1-3; D possibly corresponds to TRBD1 (6 bases). From germline, CDR1 is ENHRY and CDR2 SYGVKD. V was clipped by 6 bases and J by 2 bases, with 11 bases between them. CDR3 size: 14 residues.

This chain uses TRBV2 with TRBJ2-1; D not certain. The germline V gene has CDR1 SNHLY and CDR2 FYNNEI. CDR3 size: 11 residues. V was trimmed by 6 bases and J by 4 bases, leaving 4 bases between them. The CDR3 region is CASRYYNEQFF. CDR3 sequence (DNA): TGTGCCAGCAGGTATTACAATGAGCAGTTCTTC.

The V and J genes are TRBV5-1 and TRBJ2-7; TRBD1 matches 9 bases. Trimming cost V 0 bases and J 6 bases; bases outside gene matches: 1. Germline CDR1 reads SGHRS; CDR2 reads YFSETQ. The CDR3 is 13 amino acids. CDR3 protein: CASSLGQGGEQYF. DNA of the CDR3: TGCGCCAGCAGCTTGGGACAGGGGGGCGAGCAGTACTTC.

The rearrangement uses TRBV5-1 and TRBJ2-5, with 11 bases matching TRBD1. After removal of 0 bases from V and 5 bases from J, the junction contained 6 bases not matched to a gene. Germline lookup yields CDR1 SGHRS and CDR2 YFSETQ. This CDR3 region has 16 residues. The CDR3, as DNA: TGCGCCAGCAGCTTGGCCGGGACAGGGGGTTTGGAGACCCAGTACTTC. Its translation: CASSLAGTGGLETQYF.

The chain combines TRBV9 with TRBJ2-3; 10 bases agree with TRBD2. Germline values: CDR1 SGDLS, CDR2 YYNGEE. The CDR3 extends over 15 amino acids. The V gene end was trimmed by 5 bases and the J gene end by 2 bases; junction bases not matched to a gene: 5. The CDR3 sequence is CASRRSGGATDTQYF. DNA for the CDR3: TGTGCCAGCAGAAGAAGCGGGGGGGCCACAGATACGCAGTATTTT.

The chain recombines TRBV5-8 with TRBJ1-2; 8 bases line up with TRBD1. The CDR3 sequence is 14 residues long. The V and J ends lost 4 bases and 7 bases, in that order; junction bases with no gene match: 9. The germline gives CDR1 SGHTS, CDR2 YDEGEE. The CDR3 DNA reads TGTGCCAGCAGCCCCAGGGGGCTCGCTGGTGGCTACACCTTC. Protein: CASSPRGLAGGYTF.

The rearrangement joins TRBV5-6 to TRBJ1-2; maybe TRBD1 (6 bases). CDR1 is SGHDT and CDR2 is YYEEEE in the germline V gene. This CDR3 has 13 amino acids. The V end lost 6 bases, the J end lost 4 bases, and 13 bases lay between the germline ends. The CDR3 DNA is TGTGCCAGCAACGACAGGTTCATCTATGGCTACACCTTC. It yields the protein CASNDRFIYGYTF.

The gene calls are TRBV7-2 and TRBJ2-5; no reliable D call. This CDR3 contains 11 residues. The germline V and J ends were trimmed by 7 bases and 1 base, with 4 bases remaining between them. CDR1 and CDR2 from the germline V gene are SGHTA and FQGNSA. The CDR3 DNA reads as TGTGCCAGCAAAGCCCAAGAGACCCAGTACTTC. It yields the protein CASKAQETQYF.

V is TRBV10-3 and J is TRBJ1-4; D remains unclear. Germline CDR1 is ENHRY and CDR2 is SYGVKD. The ends were cut back, 2 bases at V and 5 bases at J, with 9 bases in the middle. The CDR3 loop spans 14 amino acids. This chain's CDR3 is CAISEGQSNEKLFF. DNA of the CDR3: TGTGCCATCAGTGAGGGCCAGTCAAATGAAAAACTGTTTTTT.

The chain is built from TRBV28 and TRBJ2-1; 7 bases map to TRBD1. CDR3 length: 14 residues. Per the germline V gene, CDR1 is MDHEN and CDR2 is SYDVKM. Trimming cost V 2 bases and J 2 bases; bases outside gene matches: 0. The CDR3 DNA reads TGTGCCAGCAGTTTAACAGGGGCCTACAATGAGCAGTTCTTC. Amino acids: CASSLTGAYNEQFF.